Sequencing of this T cell receptor beta chain was carried out in a study of regulatory T cells in long-lasting Graves disease. The wider study: Graves' patients (newly diagnosed) had been on antithyroid drugs under 3 months.

This clonotype was counted many times. Construction of TCR beta libraries relied on iRepertoire HTBI primers and on Arm-PCR targeting CDR3 regions. TCRdb reprocessed the multiplex PCR reads with MiXCR, giving one entry per CDR3 protein. The data contain about 440,000 distinct CDR3 sequences, 15% of them singletons. The sample's time point: newly diagnosed GD, antithyroid drugs for less than 3 months. After RNA was extracted from PBMCs, the TCR library was made from it. Germline loops: CDR1 DFQATT, CDR2 SNEGSKA (reference sequence). The CDR3 loop spans 20 amino acids. The V gene end was trimmed by 0 bases and the J gene end by 2 bases; junction bases not matched to a gene: 11. This sample was shared with a second study, whose subject was T cells in Graves' hyperthyroidism and ophthalmopathy. As reported in that work: HTBI primers drove first-round RT-PCR of the TCR CDR3.

V gene TRBV20-1 combines with J gene TRBJ2-1, with 15 bases lining up with TRBD2. The TCR was taken from a young woman with Graves disease. Sequences were derived from peripheral blood mononuclear cells (PBMCs), sampled at new diagnosis, from a patient treated with antithyroid drugs. The chain's CDR3 is CSARDGTGTSGRRAYNEQFF. As DNA, the CDR3 is TGCAGTGCTAGAGATGGGACCGGGACTAGCGGGAGGAGGGCCTACAATGAGCAGTTCTTC.